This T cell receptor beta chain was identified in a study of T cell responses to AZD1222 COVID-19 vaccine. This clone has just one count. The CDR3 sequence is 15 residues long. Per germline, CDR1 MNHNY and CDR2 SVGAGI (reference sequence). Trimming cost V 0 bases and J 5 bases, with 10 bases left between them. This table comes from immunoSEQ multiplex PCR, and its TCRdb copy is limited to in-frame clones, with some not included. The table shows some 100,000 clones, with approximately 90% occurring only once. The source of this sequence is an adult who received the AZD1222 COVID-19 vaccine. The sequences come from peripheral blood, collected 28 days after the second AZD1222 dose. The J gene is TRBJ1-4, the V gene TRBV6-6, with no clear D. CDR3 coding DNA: TGTGCCAGCAGTTACTCGCGCCAGAGCAATGAAAAACTGTTTTTT. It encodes CASSYSRQSNEKLFF.